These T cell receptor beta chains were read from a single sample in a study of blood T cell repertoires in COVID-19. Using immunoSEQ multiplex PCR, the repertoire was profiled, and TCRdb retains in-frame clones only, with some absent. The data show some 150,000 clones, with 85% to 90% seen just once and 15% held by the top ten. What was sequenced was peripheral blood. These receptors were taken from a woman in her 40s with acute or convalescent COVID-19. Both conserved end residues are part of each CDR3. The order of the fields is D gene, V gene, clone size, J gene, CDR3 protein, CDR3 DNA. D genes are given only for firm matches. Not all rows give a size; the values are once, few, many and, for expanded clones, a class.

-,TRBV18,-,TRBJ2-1,CASSPPTGSYNEQFF,TGTGCCAGCTCACCACCGACTGGCAGTTACAATGAGCAGTTCTTC
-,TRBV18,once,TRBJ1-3,CASSPRAGASGNTIYF,TGTGCCAGCTCACCACGCGCGGGGGCTTCAGGAAACACCATATATTTT
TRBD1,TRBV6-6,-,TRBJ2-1,CASRLTGQGNNEQFF,TGTGCCAGCAGACTGACGGGACAGGGGAACAATGAGCAGTTCTTC
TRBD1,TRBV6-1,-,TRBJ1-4,CASSDGTGVEKLFF,TGTGCCAGCAGTGATGGGACAGGGGTCGAAAAACTGTTTTTT
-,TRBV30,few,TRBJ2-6,CAQDRTGANVLTF,TGTGCCCAAGACAGGACTGGGGCCAACGTCCTGACTTTC
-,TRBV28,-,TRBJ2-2,CASRPTGSRTGELFF,TGTGCCAGCAGGCCTACGGGGTCGCGAACCGGGGAGCTGTTTTTT
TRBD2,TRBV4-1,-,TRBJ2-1,CASSRLADNNEQFF,TGCGCCAGCAGCCGACTAGCAGATAACAATGAGCAGTTCTTC
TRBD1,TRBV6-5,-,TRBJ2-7,CASRRGLDGEQYF,TGTGCCAGCCGCAGGGGGCTTGACGGGGAGCAGTACTTC
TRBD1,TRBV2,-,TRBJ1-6,CASSEGQPGASPLHF,TGTGCCAGCAGTGAGGGACAGCCAGGGGCTTCACCCCTCCACTTT
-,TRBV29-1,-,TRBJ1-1,CSVGRGINTEAFF,TGCAGCGTTGGAAGGGGGATAAACACTGAAGCTTTCTTT
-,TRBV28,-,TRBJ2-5,CASSGGHQETQYF,TGTGCCAGCAGCGGGGGACACCAAGAGACCCAGTACTTC
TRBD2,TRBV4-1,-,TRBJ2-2,CASSQEAGDTGELFF,TGCGCCAGCAGCCAGGAAGCGGGGGACACCGGGGAGCTGTTTTTT
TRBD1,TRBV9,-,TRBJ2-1,CASRRTGGEDEQFF,TGTGCCAGCAGAAGGACAGGGGGTGAGGATGAGCAGTTCTTC
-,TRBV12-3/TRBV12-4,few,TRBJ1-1,CASRTMNTEAFF,TGTGCCAGCAGGACAATGAACACTGAAGCTTTCTTT
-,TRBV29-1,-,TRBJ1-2,CSVEDPGLKGYTF,TGCAGCGTTGAAGATCCAGGATTGAAGGGCTACACCTTC
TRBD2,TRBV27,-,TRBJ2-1,CASSSHRTSGGGNNEQFF,TGTGCCAGCAGTTCACACCGGACTAGCGGGGGGGGTAACAATGAGCAGTTCTTC
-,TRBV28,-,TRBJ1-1,CASSLSFRGEAFF,TGTGCCAGCAGTTTATCTTTTAGGGGTGAAGCTTTCTTT
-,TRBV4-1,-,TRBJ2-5,CASSQDLQETQYF,TGCGCCAGCAGCCAAGATTTACAAGAGACCCAGTACTTC
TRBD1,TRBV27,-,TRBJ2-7,CASRLGTGDYEQYF,TGTGCCAGCAGACTAGGGACAGGGGACTACGAGCAGTACTTC
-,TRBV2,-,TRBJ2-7,CASSGDSTSSYEQYF,TGTGCCAGCAGTGGGGACTCCACGAGCTCCTACGAGCAGTACTTC
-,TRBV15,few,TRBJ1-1,CATSRDQTEAFF,TGTGCCACCAGCAGAGATCAGACTGAAGCTTTCTTT
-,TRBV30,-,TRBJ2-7,CAWSEGVRSYEQYF,TGTGCCTGGAGTGAGGGGGTCCGTTCCTACGAGCAATACTTC
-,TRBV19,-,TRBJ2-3,CASSIRRGRDTQYF,TGTGCCAGTAGTATCCGGCGGGGGCGTGATACGCAGTATTTT
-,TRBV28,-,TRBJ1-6,CASSLWAARNNSPLHF,TGTGCCAGCAGTTTATGGGCGGCCCGGAATAATTCACCCCTCCACTTT
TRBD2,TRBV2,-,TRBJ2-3,CASSVAGGSDTQYF,TGTGCCAGCAGTGTAGCGGGAGGCTCAGATACGCAGTATTTT
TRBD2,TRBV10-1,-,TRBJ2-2,CASSDGGAIDTGELFF,TGCGCCAGCAGTGACGGGGGGGCAATTGACACCGGGGAGCTGTTTTTT
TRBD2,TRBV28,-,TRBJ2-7,CASSRETYYLAGEVPEQYF,TGTGCCAGCAGTCGGGAGACCTACTATCTCGCGGGAGAGGTGCCCGAGCAGTACTTC
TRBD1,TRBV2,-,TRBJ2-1,CASRQGAGSYNEQFF,TGTGCCAGCAGACAGGGGGCTGGGTCCTACAATGAGCAGTTCTTC
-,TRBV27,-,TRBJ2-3,CASSFAGETDTQYF,TGTGCCAGCAGTTTTGCAGGGGAGACAGATACGCAGTATTTT
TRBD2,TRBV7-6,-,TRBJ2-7,CASSLTAGGLGEQYF,TGTGCCAGCAGCTTAACGGCGGGGGGGCTAGGCGAGCAGTACTTC
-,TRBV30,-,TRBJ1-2,CAWSVGGGGYTF,TGTGCCTGGAGTGTAGGGGGGGGCGGCTACACCTTC
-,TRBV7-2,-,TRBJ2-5,CASSLGSAETQYF,TGTGCCAGCAGCTTAGGGAGCGCGGAGACCCAGTACTTC
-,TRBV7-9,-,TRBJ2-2,CASSLAPGLPTGELFF,TGTGCCAGCAGCTTAGCGCCCGGACTCCCAACCGGGGAGCTGTTTTTT
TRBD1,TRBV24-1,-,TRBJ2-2,CATTGGRTGELFF,TGTGCCACTACAGGGGGCCGCACCGGGGAGCTGTTTTTT
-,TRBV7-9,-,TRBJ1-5,CASSQTAGGQPQHF,TGTGCCAGCAGCCAAACCGCGGGGGGTCAGCCCCAGCATTTT
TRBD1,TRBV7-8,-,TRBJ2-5,CASSDRTGGGLETQYF,TGTGCCAGCAGCGACCGGACAGGGGGCGGTTTAGAGACCCAGTACTTC
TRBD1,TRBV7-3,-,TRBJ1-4,CASSVGTGAANEKLFF,TGTGCCAGCAGCGTCGGGACAGGTGCGGCTAATGAAAAACTGTTTTTT
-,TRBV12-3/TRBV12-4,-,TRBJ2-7,CASSPPLGGEQYF,TGTGCCAGCAGTCCCCCCTTGGGGGGAGAGCAGTACTTC
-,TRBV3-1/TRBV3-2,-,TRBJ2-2,CASSARDTGTGELFF,TGTGCCAGCAGCGCCCGGGACACTGGCACCGGGGAGCTGTTTTTT
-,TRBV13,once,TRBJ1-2,CASSPTPPGDYGYTF,TGTGCCAGCAGCCCCACCCCCCCAGGGGACTATGGCTACACCTTC